These 18 T cell receptor beta chains came from one sample sequenced in a study of blood T cell repertoires in COVID-19 (dated by TCRdb to about 2020). The library came from the immunoSEQ multiplex PCR assay. TCRdb holds this immuneACCESS table with in-frame rearrangements only. Some clones are missing; in checked studies, unresolved V genes explain under half, and the rest has no known cause. This sample lists some 97,000 clones; just under 80% were detected once. The top ten hold approximately 30% of the sample. Sequenced: peripheral blood. The receptors originated from a man aged 70-80 years with active or convalescent COVID-19.

The chain carries TRBV2 and TRBJ1-1; 9 bases align to TRBD1. CDR1 and CDR2 from the germline V gene are SNHLY and FYNNEI. The CDR3 length is 12 residues. With V trimmed by 6 bases and J by 6 bases, 2 bases remained unmatched. The CDR3 reads CASRTGGAEAFF. CDR3 nucleotide sequence: TGTGCCAGCAGGACAGGGGGGGCTGAAGCTTTCTTT.

The V call is TRBV6-4, the J call TRBJ2-3; TRBD1 might be the D (5 bases). Germline V gives CDR1 MRHNA, CDR2 SNTAGT. Trimming pared 3 bases from V and 2 bases from J, leaving 6 bases between. This CDR3 spans 13 amino acids. CDR3 protein: CASSETDTDTQYF. Here the CDR3 DNA reads TGTGCCAGCAGTGAGACAGACACAGATACGCAGTATTTT.

The chain combines TRBV27 with TRBJ2-7; 13 bases fit TRBD2. The CDR3 is made up of 14 amino acids. Germline lookup yields CDR1 MNHEY and CDR2 SMNVEV (reference sequence). Trimming cost V 5 bases and J 5 bases; bases outside gene matches: 3. CDR3 in amino acids: CASSRTSGSHEQYF. The CDR3 bases are TGTGCCAGCAGTCGGACTAGCGGGAGCCACGAGCAGTACTTC.

The chain couples TRBV20-1 to TRBJ1-1; no clear D. The ends were cut back, 3 bases at V and 11 bases at J, with 16 bases in the middle. This CDR3 has 12 amino acids. Germline V CDR1 and CDR2: DFQATT, SNEGSKA (reference sequence). CDR3 loop: CSASLNPREAFF. The CDR3 bases are TGCAGTGCTAGTCTCAACCCTCGAGAGGCTTTCTTT.

This chain joins TRBV7-9 and TRBJ2-2, with 9 bases fitting TRBD1. The CDR3 has 17 amino acids. V lost 5 bases and J lost 7; bases outside the gene matches: 14. Germline assignment: CDR1 SEHNR and CDR2 FQNEAQ (reference sequence). The CDR3: CASSATGTGTGVGELFF. The CDR3 bases are TGTGCCAGCAGCGCAACCGGGACAGGGACTGGGGTCGGGGAGCTGTTTTTT.

This clone has just a few counts. The chain is built from TRBV5-6 and TRBJ1-6; tentatively, D is TRBD1 (5 bases). V was trimmed by 4 bases and J by 8 bases, leaving 19 bases between them. Looked up from germline, CDR1 is SGHDT and CDR2 is YYEEEE. This CDR3 contains 16 residues. CDR3: CASSAAPGQVDSPLHF. In DNA form, the CDR3 reads TGTGCCAGCAGCGCAGCACCCGGACAAGTGGATTCACCCCTCCACTTT.

The V and J genes are TRBV11-1 and TRBJ2-3; the D gene is possibly TRBD1 (7 bases). The CDR3 contains 15 residues. Between the trimmed V and J ends, which lost 5 bases and 2 bases, there was a span of 14 bases. The germline V gene has CDR1 SGHAT and CDR2 FQDESV (reference sequence). As DNA, the CDR3 is TGTGCCAGCAGCCTGCGGGACAGAGACACAGATACGCAGTATTTT. Encoded protein: CASSLRDRDTDTQYF.

The DNA of the CDR3 is TGTGCCAGCAGCGCTGACACCACAGATACGCAGTATTTT. This gives the protein CASSADTTDTQYF. V usage is TRBV9 and J usage is TRBJ2-3, with D unresolved. Trimming took off 3 bases at V and 2 bases at J, with 7 bases between the two ends. CDR3 length: 13 amino acids. Germline values: CDR1 SGDLS, CDR2 YYNGEE. Supplemented by reference TRBV9 and TRBJ2-3, the full variable domain reads DSGVTQTPKHLITATGQRVTLRCSPRSGDLSVYWYQQSLDQGLQFLIQYYNGEERAKGNILERFSAQQFPDLHSELNLSSLELGDSALYFCASSADTTDTQYFGPGTRLTVL.

The count of this clone is one. This chain connects TRBV27 to TRBJ2-5; 13 bases are a match to TRBD2. CDR1 is MNHEY and CDR2 is SMNVEV in the germline V gene (reference sequence). The CDR3 runs to 16 residues. V lost 5 bases to trimming and J lost 1 base; unmatched junction nucleotides: 4. In nucleotides, the CDR3 is TGTGCCAGCAGTCTAGGACTAGCGGGGGCCCAAGAGACCCAGTACTTC. This codes for CASSLGLAGAQETQYF.

The table lists this clone with a few counts. The genes are TRBV19 and TRBJ2-1; 9 nucleotides match TRBD2. V lost 2 bases and J lost 1; bases outside the gene matches: 9. Germline V gene data show CDR1 as LNHDA and CDR2 as SQIVND (reference sequence). CDR3 length equals 18 residues. The CDR3 DNA follows: TGTGCCAGTAGTATAAGGGCTGGCGGGAGGGGTTCCTACAATGAGCAGTTCTTC. It specifies CASSIRAGGRGSYNEQFF.

This chain uses TRBV11-2 with TRBJ1-6; TRBD1 aligns across 7 bases. CDR3 length equals 16 residues. CDR1 is SGHAT and CDR2 is FQNNGV in the germline V gene. With V trimmed by 2 bases and J by 8 bases, 9 bases remained unmatched. The CDR3 sequence is CASSLLLGRGYSPLHF. The DNA for the CDR3 is TGTGCCAGCAGCTTACTTTTAGGCAGGGGGTATTCACCCCTCCACTTT.

The genes are TRBV5-1 and TRBJ2-5; no firm D call. The V end was cut by 4 bases, the J end by 1 base, with 11 bases between. This CDR3 spans 14 amino acids. Germline V lookup: CDR1 SGHRS, CDR2 YFSETQ. DNA for the CDR3: TGCGCCAGCAGCCGTTCAGGCGTCCAAGAGACCCAGTACTTC. Residues: CASSRSGVQETQYF.

The genes are TRBV24-1 and TRBJ1-5; 7 bases line up with TRBD1. The CDR3 is 17 amino acids. Unmatched junction bases numbered 4, after V lost 0 bases and J lost 0 bases. Germline V gene data show CDR1 as KGHDR and CDR2 as SFDVKD. The CDR3 region has the DNA TGTGCCACCAGTGATTTGGGGGGACAGTTTAGCAATCAGCCCCAGCATTTT. Its protein product is CATSDLGGQFSNQPQHF.

This rearrangement joins TRBV9 to TRBJ2-5; a weak D match, TRBD2 (5 bases). Germline lookup yields CDR1 SGDLS and CDR2 YYNGEE. CDR3 length equals 15 residues. Trimming took off 0 bases at V and 2 bases at J, with 11 bases between the two ends. CDR3 bases: TGTGCCAGCAGCGTAGGAGGTGGAGGTCAAGAGACCCAGTACTTC. Translation: CASSVGGGGQETQYF.

The gene calls are TRBV13 and TRBJ2-1; 10 bases line up with TRBD2. The CDR3 covers 15 residues. Per germline, CDR1 PRHDT and CDR2 FYEKMQ (reference sequence). The trim removed 8 bases at V and 4 bases at J, leaving 8 bases unmatched. CDR3 nucleotides: TGTGCCAGCGGCCCGACTAGCGGGCCTTACAATGAGCAGTTCTTC. It codes for CASGPTSGPYNEQFF.

This clone was detected only a few times. This chain joins TRBV7-6 and TRBJ2-2; TRBD1 is a possible D gene (6 bases). CDR3 length: 14 amino acids. The V end lost 7 bases, the J end lost 7 bases, and 16 bases lay between the germline ends. Germline values: CDR1 SGHVS, CDR2 FNYEAQ. The CDR3 DNA follows: TGTGCCAGCACCCCGGGACAAAGGATCGGGGAGCTGTTTTTT. Protein sequence: CASTPGQRIGELFF.

The chain joins TRBV28 to TRBJ1-1; 8 bases agree with TRBD1. The V gene end was trimmed by 5 bases and the J gene end by 5 bases; junction bases not matched to a gene: 10. In germline, CDR1 is MDHEN, CDR2 SYDVKM. The CDR3 is 15 amino acids. CDR3 amino acids: CASSTLTGEGTEAFF. CDR3 coding DNA: TGTGCCAGCAGTACCTTGACAGGGGAAGGTACTGAAGCTTTCTTT.

The rearrangement uses TRBV4-1 and TRBJ1-3; D gene ambiguous. The CDR3 is 15 amino acids. CDR1 is MGHRA, CDR2 YSYEKL, per germline. Trimming pared 0 bases from V and 1 base from J, leaving 7 bases between. In DNA, the CDR3 is TGCGCCAGCAGCCAAGATAGCGGGTCTGGAAACACCATATATTTT. Protein: CASSQDSGSGNTIYF.